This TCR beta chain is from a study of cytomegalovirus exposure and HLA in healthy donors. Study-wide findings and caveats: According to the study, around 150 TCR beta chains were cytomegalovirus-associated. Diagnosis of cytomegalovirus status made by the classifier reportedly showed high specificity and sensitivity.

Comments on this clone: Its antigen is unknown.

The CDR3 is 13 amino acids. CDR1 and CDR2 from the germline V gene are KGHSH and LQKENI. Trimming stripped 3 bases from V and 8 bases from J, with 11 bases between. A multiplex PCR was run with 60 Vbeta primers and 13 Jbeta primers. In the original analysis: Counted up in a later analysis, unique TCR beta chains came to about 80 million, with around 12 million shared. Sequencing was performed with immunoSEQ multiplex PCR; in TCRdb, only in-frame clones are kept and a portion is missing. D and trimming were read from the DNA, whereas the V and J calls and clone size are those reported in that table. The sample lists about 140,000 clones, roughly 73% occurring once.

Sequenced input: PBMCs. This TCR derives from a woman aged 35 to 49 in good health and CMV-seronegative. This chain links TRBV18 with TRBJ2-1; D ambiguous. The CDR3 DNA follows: TGTGCCAGCTCACCGTCGTTAGAGGATGAGCAGTTCTTC. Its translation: CASSPSLEDEQFF.